This is a list of T cell receptor beta chains from one sample in a study of CD4+ T cells in melanoma. Only in-frame clones appear in the TCRdb table, and some are missing; sequencing was by immunoSEQ multiplex PCR. The sample lists about 21,000 clones; around 80% were seen once. Input material: cells from a culture (not recorded whether cultured in vitro). The receptors were gathered from a human donor with melanoma. The CDR3 runs from the conserved cysteine through the conserved F or W. The D gene is left open where the match is weak. Size values are once, few and many counts, or a class for expanded clones, and some rows have none.

v_call	j_call	clone_size	d_call	cdr3_nt	cdr3_aa
TRBV27	TRBJ1-2	.	.	TGTGCCAGCAGTTTTTCCGGTCGTAACTATGGCTACACCTTC	CASSFSGRNYGYTF
TRBV4-2	TRBJ2-3	.	TRBD1	TGTGCCAGCAGTCTTAGACAGGGGGCGAGTTTGGATACGCAGTATTTT	CASSLRQGASLDTQYF
TRBV6-4	TRBJ2-5	.	TRBD1	TGTGCCAGCAGTGACCGACCTCCCGGACAGGGGGCTTTTGAGACCCAGTACTTC	CASSDRPPGQGAFETQYF
TRBV7-3	TRBJ2-1	.	TRBD2	TGTGCCAGCAGTCTACTAGCGGGCGGTCGGAATGAGCAGTTCTTC	CASSLLAGGRNEQFF
TRBV10-3	TRBJ1-2	few	TRBD1	TGTGCCATCAGTGAGTTCGAATCCGGGACAGGACCCAACTATGGCTACACCTTC	CAISEFESGTGPNYGYTF
TRBV10-3	TRBJ1-2	few	.	TGTGCCATCAGTGAGCGGTCTATGGGGGGACATGGCTACACCTTC	CAISERSMGGHGYTF
TRBV4-1	TRBJ2-7	.	TRBD1	TGCGCCAGCAGCCAGGACAGGGTCGAGCAGTACTTC	CASSQDRVEQYF
TRBV19	TRBJ1-1	.	.	TGTGCCAGTAGTAGATCCTACCGAAACACTGAAGCTTTCTTT	CASSRSYRNTEAFF
TRBV7-4	TRBJ1-5	.	.	TGTGCCAGCAGCTTAGCAGGACAGCCCCAGCATTTT	CASSLAGQPQHF
TRBV30	TRBJ1-1	.	.	TGTGCCTTCTTGCGGCAGGGGTATACTGAAGCTTTCTTT	CAFLRQGYTEAFF
TRBV25-1	TRBJ2-3	.	.	TGTGCCAGCAGTGATCAACAGGGTACTGATACGCAGTATTTT	CASSDQQGTDTQYF
TRBV5-1	TRBJ2-7	.	.	TGCGCCACCGGACACGGAGGGAGCTCCTACGAGCAGTACTTC	CATGHGGSSYEQYF
TRBV7-9	TRBJ1-6	.	.	TGTGCCAGCAGCTTAGTGGTGGGGAGCTCCTATAATTCACCCCTCCACTTT	CASSLVVGSSYNSPLHF
TRBV2	TRBJ2-5	.	.	TGTGCCAGCAGTGATACTAGCCCCCGTGAGACCCAGTACTTC	CASSDTSPRETQYF
TRBV5-1	TRBJ1-2	.	TRBD1	TGCGCCAGCAGCCGATCGCCGGGACAGGGGTATGGCTACACCTTC	CASSRSPGQGYGYTF
TRBV9	TRBJ1-2	.	TRBD1	TGTGCCAGCACTAAGACGACAGGGACCGGCTACACCTTC	CASTKTTGTGYTF
TRBV11-2	TRBJ2-3	once	.	TGTGCCAGCAGCATAAACACGGCAGATACGCAGTATTTT	CASSINTADTQYF
TRBV30	TRBJ2-3	few	TRBD2	TGTGCCTGGAGGGCTAGCGGGGGGTACACAGATACGCAGTATTTT	CAWRASGGYTDTQYF
TRBV2	TRBJ2-7	.	TRBD1	TGTGCCAGCAGTGACGAGGGGGCGGACGAGCAGTACTTC	CASSDEGADEQYF
TRBV5-1	TRBJ2-2	.	.	TGCGCCAGCAGCTTATCCGTGAACACCGGGGAGCTGTTTTTT	CASSLSVNTGELFF
TRBV7-2	TRBJ2-4	.	.	TGTGCCAGTTCAGCGGAGGGAGCCAAAAACATTCAGTACTTC	CASSAEGAKNIQYF
TRBV19	TRBJ1-1	.	.	TGTGCCAGTAGTATTTCCAGGAACACTGAAGCTTTCTTT	CASSISRNTEAFF
TRBV5-1	TRBJ1-2	.	.	TGCGCCAGCACACAAGACTCCGTTCGGTTTGGCTACACCTTC	CASTQDSVRFGYTF
TRBV19	TRBJ1-2	.	.	TGTGCCAGTAGTCTCTACGGGCAGGCTAACTATGGCTACACCTTC	CASSLYGQANYGYTF
TRBV4-1	TRBJ1-1	.	.	TGCGCCAGCAGCCAAGATAGAGGCGGCTACACTGAAGCTTTCTTT	CASSQDRGGYTEAFF
TRBV19	TRBJ2-3	.	.	TGTGCCAGTAGTCTACACGGGGGCTCGAGCACAGATACGCAGTATTTT	CASSLHGGSSTDTQYF
TRBV7-2	TRBJ2-7	once	TRBD2	TGTGCCAGCAGCCCAAAAGCGGGGGGGGCCTACGAGCAGTACTTC	CASSPKAGGAYEQYF
TRBV4-1	TRBJ2-3	.	TRBD2	TGCGCCAGCAGCCAAGTGGGTTCTCAGCGGGGGGCTTTT	CASSQVGSQRGAF
TRBV6-1	TRBJ2-3	.	.	TGTGCCAGCAGTGAAAGGGGCGGGGTGAGCCCAGATACGCAGTATTTT	CASSERGGVSPDTQYF
TRBV10-3	TRBJ1-2	.	TRBD1	TGTGCCACCCTGGACAGGGGCGCAGGGTATGGCTACACCTTC	CATLDRGAGYGYTF
TRBV2	TRBJ2-1	.	.	TGTGCCAGCAGTCCAGCGGACAATGAGCAGTTCTTC	CASSPADNEQFF
TRBV20-1	TRBJ2-7	.	.	TGCAGTGCCGGGCCCTACGAGCAGTACTTC	CSAGPYEQYF
TRBV11-2	TRBJ1-2	.	.	TGTGCCAGCAGCTTAGTCTGGGACTACGGGACGGACTATGGCTACACCTTC	CASSLVWDYGTDYGYTF
TRBV15	TRBJ2-3	.	.	TGTGCCACCAGCAGAGATCTTGGGGTGGGCCGGGGCGCAGATACGCAGTATTTT	CATSRDLGVGRGADTQYF
TRBV6-1	TRBJ2-2	.	TRBD1	TGTGCCAGCAGTGCAGGGGGCGTCACCGGGGAGCTGTTTTTT	CASSAGGVTGELFF
TRBV6-4	TRBJ1-6	.	.	TGTGCCAGCAGCTATGATCGTACAGGCAATTCACCCCTCCACTTT	CASSYDRTGNSPLHF
TRBV7-9	TRBJ2-5	.	.	TGTGCCAGCAGCTTAACGGTGGCGGAGACCCAGTACTTC	CASSLTVAETQYF
TRBV7-3	TRBJ2-3	.	TRBD2	TGTGCCAGCAGCTACACTAGCGGGGGGCGTAGCACAGATACGCAGTATTTT	CASSYTSGGRSTDTQYF
TRBV5-1	TRBJ2-5	.	TRBD2	TGCGCCAGCAGCTTGGCCGGGGGGGAGACCCAGTACTTC	CASSLAGGETQYF
TRBV6-5	TRBJ2-1	.	.	TGTGCCAGCAGTTCCTCCGGCGCTCCCTACAATGAGCAGTTCTTC	CASSSSGAPYNEQFF
TRBV5-1	TRBJ1-4	.	.	TGCGCCAGCAGCTTTGGGCACCTCAGGGAAAAACTGTTTTTT	CASSFGHLREKLFF
TRBV5-1	TRBJ1-1	few	.	TGCGCCAGCAAGGAGCCCATGAACACTGAAGCTTTCTTT	CASKEPMNTEAFF
TRBV5-6	TRBJ2-3	.	.	TGTGCCAGCAGCCGGGCGCCAGGGTCTTCGAGCACAGATACGCAGTATTTT	CASSRAPGSSSTDTQYF
TRBV19	TRBJ1-3	.	.	TGTGCCACAGAGACAGGACTAGGAAACACCATATATTTT	CATETGLGNTIYF
TRBV4-2	TRBJ1-2	.	.	TGTGCCAGCAGCCAAGCGGGAGGCTATGGCTACACCTTC	CASSQAGGYGYTF
TRBV4-1	TRBJ1-4	.	TRBD1	TGCGCCAGCAGCCAAATCAGGGGGCTTAATGAAAAACTGTTTTTT	CASSQIRGLNEKLFF
TRBV10-3	TRBJ1-1	.	.	TGTGCCATCAGGGGGAAATGGAACACTGAAGCTTTCTTT	CAIRGKWNTEAFF
TRBV21-1	TRBJ1-4	few	.	TGTGCCAGCAGCAAGAAGGCACAGATTAATGAAAAACTGTTTTTT	CASSKKAQINEKLFF
TRBV2	TRBJ1-2	.	.	TGTGCCAGCAGGGGACGGGGAGGCTATGGCTACACCTTC	CASRGRGGYGYTF
TRBV5-4	TRBJ1-3	.	.	TGTGCCAGCAGCAGCAGGACAGAAAGCTCTGGAAACACCATATATTTT	CASSSRTESSGNTIYF
TRBV10-3	TRBJ1-2	.	.	TGTGCCATCGGGGGGGGCTATGGCTACACCTTC	CAIGGGYGYTF
TRBV5-8	TRBJ2-3	.	TRBD2	TGTGCCAGCAGCGTGGGGACTAGCGGGGTCCCTAGCACAGATACGCAGTATTTT	CASSVGTSGVPSTDTQYF
TRBV18	TRBJ1-1	.	TRBD1	TGTGCCAGCGGCCGGGACAGAAAGAACACTGAAGCTTTCTTT	CASGRDRKNTEAFF
TRBV2	TRBJ2-7	.	TRBD2	TGTGCCAGCACCCTTAGCGGGGGGTCCTACGAGCAGTACTTC	CASTLSGGSYEQYF
TRBV29-1	TRBJ2-2	.	.	TGCAGCGTTGAAGGTCCTGCGAACACCGGGGAGCTGTTTTTT	CSVEGPANTGELFF
TRBV6-5	TRBJ1-4	large	.	TGTGCCAGCAGTTACTCGAAGGGGAGTAATGAAAAACTGTTTTTT	CASSYSKGSNEKLFF
TRBV7-3	TRBJ1-1	.	TRBD1	TGTGCCAGCAGACCGAACGGGGACAGGGGGACTGAAGCTTTCTTT	CASRPNGDRGTEAFF